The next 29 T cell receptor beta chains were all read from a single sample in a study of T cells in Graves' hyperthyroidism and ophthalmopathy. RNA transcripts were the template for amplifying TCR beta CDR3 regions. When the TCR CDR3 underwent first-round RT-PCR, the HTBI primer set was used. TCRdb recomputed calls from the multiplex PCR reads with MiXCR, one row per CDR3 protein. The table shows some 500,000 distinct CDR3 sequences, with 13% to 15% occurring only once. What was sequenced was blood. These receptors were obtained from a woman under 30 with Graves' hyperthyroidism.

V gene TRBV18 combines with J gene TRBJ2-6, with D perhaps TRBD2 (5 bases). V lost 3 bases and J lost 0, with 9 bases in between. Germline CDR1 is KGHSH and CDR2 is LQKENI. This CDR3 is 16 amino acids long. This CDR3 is CASSPLGSSGANVLTF. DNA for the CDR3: TGTGCCAGCTCACCCCTGGGGAGCTCTGGGGCCAACGTCCTGACTTTC. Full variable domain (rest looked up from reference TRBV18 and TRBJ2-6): NAGVMQNPRHLVRRRGQEARLRCSPMKGHSHVYWYRQLPEEGLKFMVYLQKENIIDESGMPKERFSAEFPKEGPSILRIQQVVRGDSAAYFCASSPLGSSGANVLTFGAGSRLTVL.

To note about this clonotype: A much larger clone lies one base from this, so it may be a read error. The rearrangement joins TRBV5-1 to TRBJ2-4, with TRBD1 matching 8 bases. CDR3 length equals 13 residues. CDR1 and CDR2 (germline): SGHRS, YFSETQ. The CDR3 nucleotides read TGCGACAGCAGCACGGGACAGGTGGACATTCAGTACTTC. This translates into CDSSTGQVDIQYF.

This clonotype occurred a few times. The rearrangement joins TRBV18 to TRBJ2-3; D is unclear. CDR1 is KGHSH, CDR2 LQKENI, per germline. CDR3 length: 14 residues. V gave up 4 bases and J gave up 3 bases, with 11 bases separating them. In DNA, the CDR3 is TGTGCCAGCTCACGGAGCGTGGCGACAGATACGCAGTATTTT. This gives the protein CASSRSVATDTQYF. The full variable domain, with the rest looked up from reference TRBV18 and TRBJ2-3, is NAGVMQNPRHLVRRRGQEARLRCSPMKGHSHVYWYRQLPEEGLKFMVYLQKENIIDESGMPKERFSAEFPKEGPSILRIQQVVRGDSAAYFCASSRSVATDTQYFGPGTRLTVL.

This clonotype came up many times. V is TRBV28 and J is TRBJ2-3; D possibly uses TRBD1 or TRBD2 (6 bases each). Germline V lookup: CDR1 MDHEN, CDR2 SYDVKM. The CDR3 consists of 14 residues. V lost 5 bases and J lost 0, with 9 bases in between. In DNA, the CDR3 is TGTGCCAGCAGTGGGGGGCAGAGCACAGATACGCAGTATTTT. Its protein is CASSGGQSTDTQYF.

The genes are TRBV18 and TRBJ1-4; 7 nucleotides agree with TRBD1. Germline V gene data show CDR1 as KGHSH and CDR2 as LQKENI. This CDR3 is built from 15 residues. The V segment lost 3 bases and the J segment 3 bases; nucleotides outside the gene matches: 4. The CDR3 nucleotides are TGTGCCAGCTCACCTAACAGGGGTGCTAATGAAAAACTGTTTTTT. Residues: CASSPNRGANEKLFF.

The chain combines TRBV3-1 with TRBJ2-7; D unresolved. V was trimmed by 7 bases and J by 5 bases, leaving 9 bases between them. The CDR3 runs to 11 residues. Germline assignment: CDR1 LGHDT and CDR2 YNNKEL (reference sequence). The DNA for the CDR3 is TGTGCCAGCACCTTGGGAAACGAGCAGTACTTC. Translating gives CASTLGNEQYF.

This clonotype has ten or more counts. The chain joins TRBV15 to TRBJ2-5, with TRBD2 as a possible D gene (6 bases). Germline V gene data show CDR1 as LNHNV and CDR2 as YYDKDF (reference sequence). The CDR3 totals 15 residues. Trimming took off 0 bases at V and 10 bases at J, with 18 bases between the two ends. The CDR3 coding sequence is TGTGCCACCAGCAGAGATTGGGACTTAATCGATGGCCAGTACTTC. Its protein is CATSRDWDLIDGQYF.

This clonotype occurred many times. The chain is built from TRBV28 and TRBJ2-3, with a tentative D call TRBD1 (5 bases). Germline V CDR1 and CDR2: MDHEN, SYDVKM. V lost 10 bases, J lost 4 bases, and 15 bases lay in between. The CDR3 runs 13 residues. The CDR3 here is CANSDSGSDTQYF. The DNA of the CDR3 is TGTGCCAACTCAGACAGTGGGTCAGATACGCAGTATTTT.

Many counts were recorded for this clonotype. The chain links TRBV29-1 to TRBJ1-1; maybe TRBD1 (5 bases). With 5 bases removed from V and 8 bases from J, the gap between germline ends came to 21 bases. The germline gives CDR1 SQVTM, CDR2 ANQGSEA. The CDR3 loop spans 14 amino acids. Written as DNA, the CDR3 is TGCAGCGTTCAGGTATCAACTTTGGGACGGGAAGCTTTCTTT. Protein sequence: CSVQVSTLGREAFF.

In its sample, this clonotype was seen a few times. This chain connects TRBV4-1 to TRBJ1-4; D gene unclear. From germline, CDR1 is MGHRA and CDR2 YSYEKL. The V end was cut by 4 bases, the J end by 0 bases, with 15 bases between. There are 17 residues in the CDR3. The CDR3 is CASSPLLGGATNEKLFF. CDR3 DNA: TGCGCCAGCAGCCCCCTCTTGGGTGGCGCAACTAATGAAAAACTGTTTTTT.

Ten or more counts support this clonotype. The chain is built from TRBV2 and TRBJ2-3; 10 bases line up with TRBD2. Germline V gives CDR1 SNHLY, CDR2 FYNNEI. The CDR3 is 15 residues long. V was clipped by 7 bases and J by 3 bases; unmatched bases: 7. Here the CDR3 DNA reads TGTGCCAGCACCGCGGTAGCGGGAGGTACAGATACGCAGTATTTT. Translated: CASTAVAGGTDTQYF.

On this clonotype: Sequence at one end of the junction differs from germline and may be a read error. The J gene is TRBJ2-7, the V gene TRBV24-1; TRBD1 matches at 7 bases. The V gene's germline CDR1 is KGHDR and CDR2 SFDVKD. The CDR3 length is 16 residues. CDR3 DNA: TGTGCCACCGGTGATAGGACTGGGACAGAACCCTACGAACAGTACTTC. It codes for CATGDRTGTEPYEQYF.

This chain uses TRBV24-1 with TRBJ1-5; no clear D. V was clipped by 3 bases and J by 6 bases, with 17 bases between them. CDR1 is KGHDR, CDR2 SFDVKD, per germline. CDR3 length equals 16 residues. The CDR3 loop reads CATSDTTPEVGQPQHF. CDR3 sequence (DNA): TGTGCCACCAGTGATACGACGCCGGAGGTAGGTCAGCCCCAGCATTTT.

CDR3 sequence (DNA): TGTGCCAGCAGCTCCACCGGACAGGGAGCTGGGGCTTTCTTT. This sequence encodes CASSSTGQGAGAFF. The V call is TRBV5-6, the J call TRBJ1-1, with 8 bases matching TRBD1. The germline V gene encodes CDR1 SGHDT and CDR2 YYEEEE. The CDR3 contains 14 residues. Unmatched junction bases numbered 12, after V lost 3 bases and J lost 11 bases.

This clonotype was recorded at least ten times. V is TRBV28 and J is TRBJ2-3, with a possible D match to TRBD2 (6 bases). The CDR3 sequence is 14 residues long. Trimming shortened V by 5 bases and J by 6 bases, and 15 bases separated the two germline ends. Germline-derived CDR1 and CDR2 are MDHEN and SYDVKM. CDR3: CASSRDSPTDTQYF. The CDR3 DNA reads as TGTGCCAGCAGTCGGGACTCTCCCACGGATACGCAGTATTTT.

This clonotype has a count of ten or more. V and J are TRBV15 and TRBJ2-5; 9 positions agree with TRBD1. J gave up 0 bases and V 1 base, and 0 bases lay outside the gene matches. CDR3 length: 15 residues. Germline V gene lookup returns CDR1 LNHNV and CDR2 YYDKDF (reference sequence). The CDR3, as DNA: TGTGCCACCAGCAGAGGACAGGGGGACCAAGAGACCCAGTACTTC. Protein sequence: CATSRGQGDQETQYF.

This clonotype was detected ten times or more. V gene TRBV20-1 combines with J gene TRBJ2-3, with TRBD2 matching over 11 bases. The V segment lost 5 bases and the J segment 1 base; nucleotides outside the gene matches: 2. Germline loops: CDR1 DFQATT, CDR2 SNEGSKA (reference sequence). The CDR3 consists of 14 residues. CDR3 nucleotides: TGCAGTGCTCCGGGACTAGCGGGCACAGATACGCAGTATTTT. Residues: CSAPGLAGTDTQYF.

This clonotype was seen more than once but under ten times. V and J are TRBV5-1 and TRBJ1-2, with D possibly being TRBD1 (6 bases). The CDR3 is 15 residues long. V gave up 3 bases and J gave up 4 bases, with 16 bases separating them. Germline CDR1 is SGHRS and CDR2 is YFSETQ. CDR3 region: CASSSPQGTPYGYTF. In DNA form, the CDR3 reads TGCGCCAGCAGCTCGCCTCAGGGGACGCCCTATGGCTACACCTTC.

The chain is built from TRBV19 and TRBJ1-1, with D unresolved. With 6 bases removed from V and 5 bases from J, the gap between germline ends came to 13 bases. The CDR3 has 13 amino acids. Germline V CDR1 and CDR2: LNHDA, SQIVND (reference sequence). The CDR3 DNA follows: TGTGCCAGTAGCCAACCCGGGAAGACTGAAGCTTTCTTT. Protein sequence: CASSQPGKTEAFF.

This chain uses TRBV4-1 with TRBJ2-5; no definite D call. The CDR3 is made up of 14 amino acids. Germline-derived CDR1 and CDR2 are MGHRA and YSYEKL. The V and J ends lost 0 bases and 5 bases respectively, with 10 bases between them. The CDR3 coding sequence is TGCGCCAGCAGCCAAGATCGTCTAGGGGAGACCCAGTACTTC. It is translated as CASSQDRLGETQYF.

This CDR3 is CASSLTSVSYEQYV. DNA for the CDR3: TGTGCCAGCAGCCTGACTAGCGTATCCTACGAGCAGTACGTC. V usage is TRBV27 and J usage is TRBJ2-7; 8 nucleotides match TRBD2. J lost 1 base, V lost 6 bases, and 5 bases had no gene match. The germline V gene encodes CDR1 MNHEY and CDR2 SMNVEV (reference sequence). This CDR3 is built from 14 residues.

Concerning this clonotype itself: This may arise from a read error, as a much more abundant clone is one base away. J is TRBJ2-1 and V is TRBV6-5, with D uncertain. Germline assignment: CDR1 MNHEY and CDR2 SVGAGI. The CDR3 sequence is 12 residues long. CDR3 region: CASSYGNNEEFF. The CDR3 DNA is TGTGCCAGCAGTTACGGCAACAATGAGGAGTTCTTC.

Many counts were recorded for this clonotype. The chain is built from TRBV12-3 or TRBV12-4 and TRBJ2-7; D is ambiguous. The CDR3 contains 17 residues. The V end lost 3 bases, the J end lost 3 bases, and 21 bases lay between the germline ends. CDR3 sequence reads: CASSFTDLTLTNYEQYF. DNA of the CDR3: TGTGCCAGCAGTTTTACCGACCTTACCCTGACAAACTACGAGCAGTACTTC.

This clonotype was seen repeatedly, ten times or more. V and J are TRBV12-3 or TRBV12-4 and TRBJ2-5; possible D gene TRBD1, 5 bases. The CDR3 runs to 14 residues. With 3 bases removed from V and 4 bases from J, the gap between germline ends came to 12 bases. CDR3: CASSFGQGGETQYF. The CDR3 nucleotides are TGTGCCAGCAGTTTCGGGCAGGGTGGAGAGACCCAGTACTTC.

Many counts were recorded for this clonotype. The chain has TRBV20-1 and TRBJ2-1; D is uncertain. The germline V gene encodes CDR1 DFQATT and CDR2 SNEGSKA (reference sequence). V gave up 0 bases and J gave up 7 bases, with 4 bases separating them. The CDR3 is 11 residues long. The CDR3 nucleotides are TGCAGTGCTAGAGATAGTAATGAGCAGTTCTTC. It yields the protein CSARDSNEQFF.

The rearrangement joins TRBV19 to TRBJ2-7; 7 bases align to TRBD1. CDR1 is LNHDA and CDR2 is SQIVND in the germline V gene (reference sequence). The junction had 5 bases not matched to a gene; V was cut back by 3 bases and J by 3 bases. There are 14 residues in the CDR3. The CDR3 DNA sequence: TGTGCCAGTAGTATGATGGGGACAGACTACGAGCAGTACTTC. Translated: CASSMMGTDYEQYF.

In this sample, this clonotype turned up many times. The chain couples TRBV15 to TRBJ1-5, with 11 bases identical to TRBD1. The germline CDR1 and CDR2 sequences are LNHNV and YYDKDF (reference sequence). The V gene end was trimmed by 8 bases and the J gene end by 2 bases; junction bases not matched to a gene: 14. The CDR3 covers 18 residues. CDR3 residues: CATQSGQGELRGNQPQHF. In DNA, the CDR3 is TGTGCCACCCAGTCGGGACAGGGGGAATTACGTGGCAATCAGCCCCAGCATTTT.

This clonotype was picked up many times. The CDR3 coding sequence is TGTGCCAGCAGCGATAGACACCTTGGACAGGGCGGTAGAGAAAAACTGTTTTTT. It yields the protein CASSDRHLGQGGREKLFF. The chain has TRBV11-2 and TRBJ1-4; TRBD1 matches at 8 bases. V gave up 5 bases and J gave up 8 bases; unmatched junction bases: 19. From germline, CDR1 is SGHAT and CDR2 FQNNGV. The CDR3 sequence is 18 residues long. Together with reference TRBV11-2 and TRBJ1-4, the CDR3 gives the full variable domain: EAGVAQSPRYKIIEKRQSVAFWCNPISGHATLYWYQQILGQGPKLLIQFQNNGVVDDSQLPKDRFSAERLKGVDSTLKIQPAKLEDSAVYLCASSDRHLGQGGREKLFFGSGTQLSVL.

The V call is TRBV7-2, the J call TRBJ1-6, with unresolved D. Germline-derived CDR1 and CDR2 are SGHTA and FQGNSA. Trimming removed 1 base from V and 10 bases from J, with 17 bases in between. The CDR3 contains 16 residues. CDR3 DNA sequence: TGTGCCAGCAGCTTAGACGGCCAGATCAACGGGTCACCCCTCCACTTT. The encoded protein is CASSLDGQINGSPLHF.